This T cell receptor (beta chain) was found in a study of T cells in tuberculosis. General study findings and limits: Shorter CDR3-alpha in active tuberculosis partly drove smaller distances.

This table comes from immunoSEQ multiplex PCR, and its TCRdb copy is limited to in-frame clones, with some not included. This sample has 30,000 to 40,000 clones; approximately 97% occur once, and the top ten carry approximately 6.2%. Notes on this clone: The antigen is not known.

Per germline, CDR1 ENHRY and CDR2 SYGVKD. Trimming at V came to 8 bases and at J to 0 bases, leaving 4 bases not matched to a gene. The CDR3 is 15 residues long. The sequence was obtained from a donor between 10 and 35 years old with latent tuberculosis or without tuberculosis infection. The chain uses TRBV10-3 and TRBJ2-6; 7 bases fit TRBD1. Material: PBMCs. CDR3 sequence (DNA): TGTGCCATCGGGGACAGCGACTCTGGGGCCAACGTCCTGACTTTC. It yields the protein CAIGDSDSGANVLTF.